This T cell receptor (beta chain) was sequenced in a study of radiotherapy plus CTLA-4 blockade in lung cancer. Study-wide background: About a sixth of enrolled patients responded objectively, and roughly 30% had disease control.

Germline CDR1 is MNHNS and CDR2 is SASEGT. CDR3 length equals 15 residues. V was pared by 2 bases and J by 5 bases, with 6 bases of the junction left unmatched. This clone was detected a few times. Its antigen is as yet unknown. Enrolled patients, whose metastatic non-small-cell lung cancer was chemo-refractory, received focal radiation plus CTLA-4 blockade with ipilimumab. Study-wide results and limits: The authors reported that early blood T cell clone dynamics, with interferon-beta, best predicted response. Blood saw expansion of tumor-derived TCR clones after radiotherapy plus ipilimumab.

The method was immunoSEQ multiplex PCR; TCRdb's version includes in-frame clones alone and lacks a portion of them. The sample has nearly 110,000 clones; 85% to 90% are singletons. The sequence was obtained from a human donor with non-small cell lung cancer that progressed on radiotherapy plus ipilimumab. Some clones in this sample may be carry-over from other donors' samples. V is TRBV6-1 and J is TRBJ2-5; 9 bases line up with TRBD1. The material sequenced was peripheral blood, taken from a patient treated with radiotherapy plus ipilimumab. The CDR3 loop is CASSEQTGGQETQYF. CDR3 nucleotides: TGTGCCAGCAGTGAACAGACAGGGGGGCAGGAGACCCAGTACTTC.